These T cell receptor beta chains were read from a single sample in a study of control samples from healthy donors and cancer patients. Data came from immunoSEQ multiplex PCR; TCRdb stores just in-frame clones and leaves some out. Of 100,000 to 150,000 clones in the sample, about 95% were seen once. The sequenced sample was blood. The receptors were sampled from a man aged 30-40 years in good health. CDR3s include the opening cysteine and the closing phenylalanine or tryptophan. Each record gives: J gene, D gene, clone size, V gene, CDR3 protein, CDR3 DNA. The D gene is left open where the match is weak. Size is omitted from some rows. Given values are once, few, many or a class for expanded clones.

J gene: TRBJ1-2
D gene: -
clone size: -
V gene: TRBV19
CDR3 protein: CASSIGTGNYGYTF
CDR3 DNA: TGTGCCAGTAGTATTGGTACCGGAAACTATGGCTACACCTTC

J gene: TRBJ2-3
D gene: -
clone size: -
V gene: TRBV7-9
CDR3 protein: CASSLAAGGTDTQYF
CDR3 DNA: TGTGCCAGCAGCTTAGCGGCGGGTGGTACAGATACGCAGTATTTT

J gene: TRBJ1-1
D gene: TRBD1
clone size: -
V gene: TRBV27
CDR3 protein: CASSLRQGEAFF
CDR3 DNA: TGTGCCAGCAGTTTAAGACAGGGTGAAGCTTTCTTT

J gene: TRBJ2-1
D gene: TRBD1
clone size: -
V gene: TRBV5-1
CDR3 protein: CASSIQGSAFYNEQFF
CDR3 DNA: TGCGCCAGCAGCATACAGGGGTCCGCGTTTTACAATGAGCAGTTCTTC

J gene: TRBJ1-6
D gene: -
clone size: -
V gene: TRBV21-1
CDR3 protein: CASSATGSSSYNSPLHF
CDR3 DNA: TGTGCCAGCAGCGCGACAGGGTCCAGCTCCTATAATTCACCCCTCCACTTT

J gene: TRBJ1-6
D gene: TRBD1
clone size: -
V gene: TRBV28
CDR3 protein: CASTPRTGLVKF
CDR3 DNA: TGTGCCAGCACCCCCAGGACAGGCCTTGTTAAATTT

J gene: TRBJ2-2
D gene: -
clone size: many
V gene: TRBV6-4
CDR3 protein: CASSEEQGNTGELFF
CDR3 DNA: TGTGCCAGCAGTGAGGAGCAGGGGAACACCGGGGAGCTGTTTTTT

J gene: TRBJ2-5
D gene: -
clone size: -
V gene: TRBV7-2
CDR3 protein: CASSFGRLQETQYF
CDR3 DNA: TGTGCCAGCAGCTTCGGCCGTCTCCAAGAGACCCAGTACTTC

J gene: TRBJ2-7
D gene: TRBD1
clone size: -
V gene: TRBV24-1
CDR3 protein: CATSDSTGSSYEQYF
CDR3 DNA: TGTGCCACCAGTGATTCGACAGGGAGCTCCTACGAGCAGTACTTC

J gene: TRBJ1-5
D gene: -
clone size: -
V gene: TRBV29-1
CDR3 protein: CSVQDSGPQHF
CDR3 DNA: TGCAGCGTCCAGGACTCTGGGCCCCAGCATTTT

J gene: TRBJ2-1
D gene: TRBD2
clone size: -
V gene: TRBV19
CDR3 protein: CASSILAGGGNEQFF
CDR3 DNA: TGTGCCAGTAGTATACTAGCGGGGGGAGGCAATGAGCAGTTCTTC

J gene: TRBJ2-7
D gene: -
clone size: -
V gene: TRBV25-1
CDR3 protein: CASSGGEAPYF
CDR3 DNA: TGTGCCAGCAGTGGTGGCGAAGCCCCGTACTTC

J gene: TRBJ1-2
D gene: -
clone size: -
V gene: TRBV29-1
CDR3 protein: CSVLQAKGTTNYGYTF
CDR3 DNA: TGCAGCGTATTACAGGCAAAGGGTACCACTAACTATGGCTACACCTTC

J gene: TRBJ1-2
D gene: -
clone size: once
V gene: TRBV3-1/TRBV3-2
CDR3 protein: CASSNRGQGTNYGYTF
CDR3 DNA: TGTGCCAGCAGTAACAGAGGGCAGGGAACCAACTATGGCTACACCTTC

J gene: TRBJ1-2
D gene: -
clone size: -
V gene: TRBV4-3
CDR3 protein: CASSQGGGRVYGYTF
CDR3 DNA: TGCGCCAGCAGCCAAGGAGGGGGGCGCGTCTATGGCTACACCTTC

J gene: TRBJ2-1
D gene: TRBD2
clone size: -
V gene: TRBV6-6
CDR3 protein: CASSRSGGARYNEQFF
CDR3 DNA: TGTGCCAGCAGTCGAAGCGGGGGGGCGAGGTACAATGAGCAGTTCTTC

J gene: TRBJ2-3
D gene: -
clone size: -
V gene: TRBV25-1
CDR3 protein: CASRDRRDTQYF
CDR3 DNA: TGTGCCAGCAGGGACAGAAGAGATACGCAGTATTTT

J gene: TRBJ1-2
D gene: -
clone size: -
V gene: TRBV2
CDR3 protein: CASSGVLRSGYTF
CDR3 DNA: TGTGCCAGCAGCGGGGTCCTACGAAGTGGCTACACCTTC

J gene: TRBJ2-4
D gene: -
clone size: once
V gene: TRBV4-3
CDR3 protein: CASSQDRMGSIQYF
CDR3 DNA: TGCGCCAGCAGCCAAGATCGAATGGGAAGCATTCAGTACTTC

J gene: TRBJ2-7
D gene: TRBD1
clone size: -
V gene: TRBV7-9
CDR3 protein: CASGGQTNEQYF
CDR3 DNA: TGTGCCAGCGGGGGACAGACGAACGAGCAGTACTTC

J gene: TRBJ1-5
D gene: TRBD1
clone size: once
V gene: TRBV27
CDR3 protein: CASSPLGRGRLGQPQHF
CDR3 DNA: TGTGCCAGCAGTCCCCTGGGCAGGGGGCGTTTGGGTCAGCCCCAGCATTTT

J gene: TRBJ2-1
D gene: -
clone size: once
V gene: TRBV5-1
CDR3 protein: CASGTNNEQFF
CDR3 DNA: TGCGCCAGTGGAACAAACAATGAGCAGTTCTTC

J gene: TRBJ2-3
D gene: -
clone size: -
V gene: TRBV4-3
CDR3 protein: CASSQDIRADTQYF
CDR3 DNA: TGCGCCAGCAGCCAAGATATTAGGGCAGATACGCAGTATTTT

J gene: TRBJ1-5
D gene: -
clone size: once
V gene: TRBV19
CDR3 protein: CASSIRRYNQPQHF
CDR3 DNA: TGTGCCAGTAGTATAAGAAGGTACAATCAGCCCCAGCATTTT

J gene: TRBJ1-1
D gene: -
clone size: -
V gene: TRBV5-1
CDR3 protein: CASNALDGTEAFF
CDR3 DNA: TGCGCCAGCAACGCCTTGGATGGCACTGAAGCTTTCTTT

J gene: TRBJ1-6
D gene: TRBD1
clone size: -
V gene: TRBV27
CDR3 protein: CASSLSSPDRGPSPLHF
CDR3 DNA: TGTGCCAGCAGTTTATCGTCTCCAGACAGGGGCCCCTCACCCCTCCACTTT

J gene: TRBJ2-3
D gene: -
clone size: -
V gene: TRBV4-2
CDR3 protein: CASSQPHQGHFATDTQYF
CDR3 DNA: TGTGCCAGCAGCCAACCACATCAAGGACATTTCGCGACAGATACGCAGTATTTT

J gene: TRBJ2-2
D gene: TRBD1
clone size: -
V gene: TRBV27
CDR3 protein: CASRTQGARSTGELFF
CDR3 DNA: TGTGCCAGCAGAACACAGGGGGCACGTAGCACCGGGGAGCTGTTTTTT

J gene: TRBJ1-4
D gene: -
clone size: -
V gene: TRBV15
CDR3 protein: CATSRPPEQLFF
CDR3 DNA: TGTGCCACCAGCAGGCCCCCGGAACAACTGTTTTTT

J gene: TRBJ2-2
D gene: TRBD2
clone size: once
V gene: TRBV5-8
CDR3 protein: CARLILPPQIAGENTGELFF
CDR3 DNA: TGTGCCAGGTTGATTTTACCTCCCCAAATAGCGGGAGAGAACACCGGGGAGCTGTTTTTT

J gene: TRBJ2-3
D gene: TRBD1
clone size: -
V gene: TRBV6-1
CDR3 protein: CASSVFLGQGAAGDTQYF
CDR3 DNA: TGTGCCAGCAGTGTTTTCTTGGGACAGGGGGCCGCCGGGGATACGCAGTATTTT

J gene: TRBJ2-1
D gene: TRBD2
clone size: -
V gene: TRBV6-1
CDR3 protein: CASSDQRAGGREQFF
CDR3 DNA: TGTGCCAGCAGTGACCAAAGAGCGGGGGGGCGTGAGCAGTTCTTC

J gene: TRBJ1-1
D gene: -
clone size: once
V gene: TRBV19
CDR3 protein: CASSLNGDSTEAFF
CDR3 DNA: TGTGCCAGTAGTCTTAATGGTGACAGTACTGAAGCTTTCTTT

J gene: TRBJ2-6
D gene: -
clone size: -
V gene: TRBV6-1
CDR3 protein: CASSEVGSGANVLTF
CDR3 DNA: TGTGCCAGCAGTGAAGTGGGGTCTGGGGCCAACGTCCTGACTTTC

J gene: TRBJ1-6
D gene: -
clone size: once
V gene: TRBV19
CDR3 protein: CASSPGSSYNSPLHF
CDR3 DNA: TGTGCCAGTAGTCCAGGGAGCTCCTATAATTCACCCCTCCACTTT

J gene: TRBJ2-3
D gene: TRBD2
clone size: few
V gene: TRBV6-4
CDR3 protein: CASSDEASGGTDTQYF
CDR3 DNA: TGTGCCAGCAGTGACGAGGCTAGCGGGGGCACAGATACGCAGTATTTT

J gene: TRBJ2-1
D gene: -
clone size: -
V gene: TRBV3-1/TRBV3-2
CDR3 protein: CASSPSPGQQFF
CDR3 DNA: TGTGCCAGCAGCCCATCCCCGGGACAGCAGTTCTTC

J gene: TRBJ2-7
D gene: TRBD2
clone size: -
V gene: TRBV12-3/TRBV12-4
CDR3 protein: CASSQAGAYEQYF
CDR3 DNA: TGTGCCAGCAGCCAAGCGGGGGCCTACGAGCAGTACTTC

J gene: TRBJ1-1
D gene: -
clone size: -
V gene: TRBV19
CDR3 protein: CATTLTANTEAFF
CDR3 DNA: TGTGCCACGACTCTGACGGCGAACACTGAAGCTTTCTTT

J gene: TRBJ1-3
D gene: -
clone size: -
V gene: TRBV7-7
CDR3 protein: CASSSTGKSGNTIYF
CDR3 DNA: TGTGCTAGCAGCTCTACGGGGAAATCTGGAAACACCATATATTTT

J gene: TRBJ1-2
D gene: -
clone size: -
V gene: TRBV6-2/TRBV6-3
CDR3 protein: CASSYPGLNGYTF
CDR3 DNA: TGTGCCAGCAGTTACCCGGGGCTTAATGGCTACACCTTC

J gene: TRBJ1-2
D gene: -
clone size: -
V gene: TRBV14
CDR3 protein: CASSGADGGSEGYTF
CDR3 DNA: TGTGCCAGCAGCGGGGCAGACGGAGGGTCGGAGGGCTACACCTTC

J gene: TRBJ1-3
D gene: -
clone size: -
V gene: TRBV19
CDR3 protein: CASSGVNTIYF
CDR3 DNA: TGTGCCAGTAGTGGCGTCAACACCATATATTTT

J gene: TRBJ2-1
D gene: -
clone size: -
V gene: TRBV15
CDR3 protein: CATSRASGSYNEQFF
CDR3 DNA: TGTGCCACCAGCAGAGCTAGTGGTTCCTACAATGAGCAGTTCTTC

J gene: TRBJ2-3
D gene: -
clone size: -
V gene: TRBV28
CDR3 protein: CASRPVRARVDTQYF
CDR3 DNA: TGTGCCAGCAGACCGGTGAGGGCGAGGGTGGATACGCAGTATTTT

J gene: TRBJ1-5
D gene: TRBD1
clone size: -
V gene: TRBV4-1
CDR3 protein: CASSHPGQGPYSNQPQHF
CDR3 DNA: TGCGCCAGCAGCCACCCGGGACAGGGGCCTTATAGCAATCAGCCCCAGCATTTT

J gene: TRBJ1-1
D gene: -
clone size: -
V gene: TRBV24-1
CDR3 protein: CATSDLKGSGTEAFF
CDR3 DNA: TGTGCCACCAGTGATTTGAAGGGAAGTGGCACTGAAGCTTTCTTT

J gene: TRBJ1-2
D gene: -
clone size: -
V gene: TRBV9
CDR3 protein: CASSPRVLTGIYGYTF
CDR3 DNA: TGTGCCAGCAGCCCAAGAGTCTTGACAGGCATCTATGGCTACACCTTC

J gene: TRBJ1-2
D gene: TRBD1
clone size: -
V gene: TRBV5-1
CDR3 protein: CASSPPPDRGYGYTF
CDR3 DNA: TGCGCCAGCAGCCCCCCCCCGGACAGGGGCTATGGCTACACCTTC

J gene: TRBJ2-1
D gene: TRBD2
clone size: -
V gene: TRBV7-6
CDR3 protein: CASSFGTSGANEQFF
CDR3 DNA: TGTGCCAGCAGCTTTGGGACTAGCGGGGCCAATGAGCAGTTCTTC

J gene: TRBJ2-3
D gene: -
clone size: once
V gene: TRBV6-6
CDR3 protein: CASRTGDFSTDTQYF
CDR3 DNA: TGTGCCAGCAGAACAGGAGACTTCTCCACAGATACGCAGTATTTT

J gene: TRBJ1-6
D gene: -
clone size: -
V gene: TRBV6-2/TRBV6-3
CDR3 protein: CASSYRVGSYNSPLHF
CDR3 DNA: TGTGCCAGCAGTTACAGGGTCGGATCCTATAATTCACCCCTCCACTTT

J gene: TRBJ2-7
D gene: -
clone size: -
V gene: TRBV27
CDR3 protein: CASSFSVGLSYEQYF
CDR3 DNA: TGTGCCAGCAGTTTTTCAGTGGGGCTTTCCTACGAGCAGTACTTC

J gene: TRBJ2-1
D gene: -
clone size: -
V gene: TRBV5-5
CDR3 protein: CASPRGGSLEFF
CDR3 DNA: TGTGCCAGCCCCCGAGGAGGTTCTCTGGAGTTCTTC

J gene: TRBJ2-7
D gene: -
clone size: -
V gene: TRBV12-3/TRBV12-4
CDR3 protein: CASSFGTLYEQYF
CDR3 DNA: TGTGCCAGCAGTTTTGGGACACTCTACGAGCAGTACTTC

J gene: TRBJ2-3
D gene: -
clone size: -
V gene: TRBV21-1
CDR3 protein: CASSTSRTQYF
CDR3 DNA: TGTGCCAGCAGCACCTCCCGTACGCAGTATTTT